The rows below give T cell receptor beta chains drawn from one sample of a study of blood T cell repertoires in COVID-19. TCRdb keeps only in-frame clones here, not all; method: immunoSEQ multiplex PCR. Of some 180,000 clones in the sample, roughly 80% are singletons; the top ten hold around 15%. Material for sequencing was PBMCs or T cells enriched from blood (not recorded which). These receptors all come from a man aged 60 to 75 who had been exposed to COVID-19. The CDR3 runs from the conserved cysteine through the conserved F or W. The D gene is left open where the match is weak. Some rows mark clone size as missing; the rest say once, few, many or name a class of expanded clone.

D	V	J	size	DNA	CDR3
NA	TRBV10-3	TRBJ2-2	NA	TGTGCCATCGGAGTCGGGGCCGGGGAGCTGTTTTTT	CAIGVGAGELFF
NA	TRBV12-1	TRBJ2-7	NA	TGTGCCAGCAGCTTCCAGGCGACCTACGAGCAGTACTTC	CASSFQATYEQYF
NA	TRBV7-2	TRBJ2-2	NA	TGTGCCAGCAGAGGGGGACCAGGCGGGGAGCTGTTTTTT	CASRGGPGGELFF
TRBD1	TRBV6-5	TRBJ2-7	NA	TGTGCCAGCCACCTAGGGACAGGTCATAATCAGTACTTC	CASHLGTGHNQYF
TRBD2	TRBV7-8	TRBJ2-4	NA	TGTGCCAGCAGCCCTACCCGCGCTAGCGGTGCCAAAAACATTCAGTACTTC	CASSPTRASGAKNIQYF
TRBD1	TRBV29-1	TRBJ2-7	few	TGCAGCGTTCTACAGGGGCCCTCCTACGAGCAGTACTTC	CSVLQGPSYEQYF
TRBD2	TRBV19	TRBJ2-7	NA	TGTGCCAGTAGCGTGAAGAGCGGGGGCTCCTACGAGCAGTACTTC	CASSVKSGGSYEQYF
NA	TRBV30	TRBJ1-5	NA	TGTGCCTGGAGTCTCGGGTATAGCAATCAGCCCCAGCATTTT	CAWSLGYSNQPQHF
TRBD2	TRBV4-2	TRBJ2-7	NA	TGTGCCAGCAGCCCTGGGACTAGCGGGAATCTGAGGTGGGGGCCCTACGAGCAGTACTTC	CASSPGTSGNLRWGPYEQYF
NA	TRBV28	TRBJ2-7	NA	TGTGCCAGCAGTTTGGTGGCCGGGTCACCCTACGAGCAGTACTTC	CASSLVAGSPYEQYF
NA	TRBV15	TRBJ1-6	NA	TGTGCCACCAGCAGAGGACTCGCGGAGGGGAATTCACCCCTCCACTTT	CATSRGLAEGNSPLHF
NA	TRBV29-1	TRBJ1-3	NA	TGCAGCGTTGATAGGGGTTGGGGCACCATATATTTT	CSVDRGWGTIYF
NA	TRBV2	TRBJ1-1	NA	TGTGCCAGCAGTGAAGCGCAATCAGGGGACGGTCGAGCTTTCTTT	CASSEAQSGDGRAFF
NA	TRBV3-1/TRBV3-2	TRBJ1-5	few	TGTGCCAGCAGCCAAGTGGCAGGGAATCAGCCCCAGCATTTT	CASSQVAGNQPQHF
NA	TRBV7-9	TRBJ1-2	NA	TGTGCCAGCAGCTCCGGGTCGTCTAACTATGGCTACACCTTC	CASSSGSSNYGYTF
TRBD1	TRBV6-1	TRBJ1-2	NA	TGTGCCAGCAGATACCTACAGGGGGCGGACTATGGCTACACCTTC	CASRYLQGADYGYTF
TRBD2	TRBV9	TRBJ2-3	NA	TGTGCCAGCAGCGTAGATCTAGCGGGGCCTACTAGCACAGATACGCAGTATTTT	CASSVDLAGPTSTDTQYF
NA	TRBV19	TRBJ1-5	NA	TGTGCCAGTAGTATTTACTCTCGGGGAAGCAATCAGCCCCAGCATTTT	CASSIYSRGSNQPQHF
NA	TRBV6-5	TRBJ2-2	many	TGTGCCAGCAGCTCCGTAACCGGGGAGCTGTTTTTT	CASSSVTGELFF
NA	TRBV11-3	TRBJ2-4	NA	TGTGCCAGCAGCTTAGATATCGCGGGGCTGGGAGCCAAAAACATTCAGTACTTC	CASSLDIAGLGAKNIQYF
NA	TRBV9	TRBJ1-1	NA	TGTGCCAGCAGCGTAGGTCTGCGGGGCGCGAGGAACACTGAAGCTTTCTTT	CASSVGLRGARNTEAFF
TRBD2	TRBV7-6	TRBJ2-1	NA	TGTGCCAGCAGCTTAGGGGCCTCTAGCGGGAGGGCCCTTGAGCAGTTCTTC	CASSLGASSGRALEQFF
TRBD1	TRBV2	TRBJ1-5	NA	TGTGCCAGCTCCGGGTCGGCAGGGGGCCATCAGCCCCAGCATTTT	CASSGSAGGHQPQHF
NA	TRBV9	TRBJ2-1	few	TGTGCCAGCAGCGTAGGGGGGGACGCATACCCCACCTACAATGAGCAGTTCTTC	CASSVGGDAYPTYNEQFF
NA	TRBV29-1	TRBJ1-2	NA	TGCAGCGTCGAAACTGGACAGTCCTATGGCTACACCTTC	CSVETGQSYGYTF
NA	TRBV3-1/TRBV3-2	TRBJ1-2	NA	TGTGCCAGCAGCCAAGATCCAGGGGACAACTATGGCTACACCTTC	CASSQDPGDNYGYTF
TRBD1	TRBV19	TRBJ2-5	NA	TGTGCCAGTAGTCGGGGACAGTTGGAGACCCAGTACTTC	CASSRGQLETQYF
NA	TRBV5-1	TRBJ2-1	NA	TGCGCCAGCAGCCCGAATAGCGGCCTAAGCTCCTACAATGAGCAGTTCTTC	CASSPNSGLSSYNEQFF
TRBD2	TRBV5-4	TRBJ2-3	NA	TGTGCCAGCAGACCGGGACTAGCGGGATACACAGATACGCAGTATTTT	CASRPGLAGYTDTQYF
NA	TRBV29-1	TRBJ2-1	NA	TGCAGCGTTGGGGCCAATGAGCAGTTCTTC	CSVGANEQFF
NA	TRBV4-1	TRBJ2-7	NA	TGCGCCAGCAGCCAAGATTCGGCAGGGGCCTACGAGCAGTACTTC	CASSQDSAGAYEQYF
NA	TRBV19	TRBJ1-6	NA	TGTGCCAGCGCCCGGATGGTCGGGAATTCACCCCTCCACTTT	CASARMVGNSPLHF
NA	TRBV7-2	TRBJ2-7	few	TGTGCCAGCAGCTTAGGGCCTAGCGAGAGCTCCTACGAGCAGTACTTC	CASSLGPSESSYEQYF
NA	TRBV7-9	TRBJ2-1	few	TGTGCCAGCAGCTCCACCGGAGGACTCTGGCAGTTCTTC	CASSSTGGLWQFF